The clone carrying this T cell receptor beta chain was counted a few times. Its antigen remains unidentified. This entry comes from a study of CD8 T cells in ankylosing spondylitis. Via MiXCR, TCRdb re-called the 5' RACE reads, giving one row per CDR3 protein. In the table there are 100,000 to 150,000 distinct CDR3 sequences, about a sixth of which are singletons. Findings and caveats of the study: Several of the motif variants were reported before in synovial fluid and blood from reactive arthritis. CD8+ by phenotype, disease-linked clones were relatively rare in peripheral blood. Ankylosing spondylitis blood appeared to carry a characteristic TCR beta motif of several highly homologous variants.

The CDR3 has 18 residues. V lost 2 bases and J 3 bases, leaving 23 bases between the germline ends. Germline CDR1 is SGHRS and CDR2 is YFSETQ. The V and J genes are TRBV5-1 and TRBJ1-1; tentatively, D is TRBD1 (5 bases). Input material: blood, either unsorted or a sorted T cell fraction (not recorded which). The clonotype originates from a male donor with ankylosing spondylitis. DNA of the CDR3: TGCGCCAGCAGCTTCCCCCCGGGTGGGGGAGGGGAGTACACTGAAGCTTTCTTT. Residues: CASSFPPGGGGEYTEAFF.